The present entry profiles one T cell receptor beta chain with its context. Its target is not known. The CDR3 is 18 residues long. V lost 1 base, J lost 0 bases, and 5 bases stayed unmatched. The germline V gene has CDR1 LNHNV and CDR2 YYDKDF (reference sequence). immunoSEQ v3.0 was run at survey level. Data came from immunoSEQ multiplex PCR; TCRdb stores just in-frame clones and leaves some out. This sample has about 22,000 clones, with 75% to 90% found just once. Specimens held about 0.9-10 million cryopreserved PBMC prior to DNA extraction. The data derive from a study of long-term antiretroviral therapy in people with HIV. Study-level results: HIV repertoires had narrower CDR3 length ranges than controls. Unavailable data included ART adherence, viral resistance and therapy changes (switches in treatment). Repertoire dominance by clones expanded before ART was seen at all time points.

The sequence was collected from a young man with HIV. The specimen comprised unsorted PBMCs, sampled approximately 6.2 years after starting antiretroviral therapy. The chain carries TRBV15 and TRBJ2-3, with 12 bases identical to TRBD2. The CDR3 protein is CATSRGTSGTASTDTQYF. DNA for the CDR3: TGTGCCACCAGCAGAGGGACTAGCGGGACCGCTAGCACAGATACGCAGTATTTT.